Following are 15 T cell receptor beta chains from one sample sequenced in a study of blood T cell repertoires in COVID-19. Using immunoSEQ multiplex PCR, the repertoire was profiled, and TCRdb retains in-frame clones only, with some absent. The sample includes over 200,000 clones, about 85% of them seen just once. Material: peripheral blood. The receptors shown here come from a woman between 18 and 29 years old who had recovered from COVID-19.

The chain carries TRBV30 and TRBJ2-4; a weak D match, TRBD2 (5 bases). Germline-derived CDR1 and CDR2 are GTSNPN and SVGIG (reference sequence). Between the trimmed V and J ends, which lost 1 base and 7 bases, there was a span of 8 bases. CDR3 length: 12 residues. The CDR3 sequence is CAWSEGANIQYF. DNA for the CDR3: TGTGCCTGGAGTGAGGGAGCGAACATTCAGTACTTC.

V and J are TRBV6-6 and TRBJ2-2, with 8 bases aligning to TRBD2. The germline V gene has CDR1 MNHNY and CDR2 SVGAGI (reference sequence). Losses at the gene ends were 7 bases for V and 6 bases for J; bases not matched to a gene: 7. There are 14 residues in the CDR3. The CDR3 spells CASTGPGGAGELFF. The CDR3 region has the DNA TGTGCCAGCACTGGGCCGGGAGGGGCCGGGGAGCTGTTTTTT.

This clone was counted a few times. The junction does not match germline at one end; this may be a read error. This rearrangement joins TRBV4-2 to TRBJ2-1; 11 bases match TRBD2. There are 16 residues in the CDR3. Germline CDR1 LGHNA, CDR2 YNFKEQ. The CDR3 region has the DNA TGTGCCAGCACCCAAACGGTCCTAGCGGGAGGCCTTGAGCAGTTCTTC. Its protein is CASTQTVLAGGLEQFF.

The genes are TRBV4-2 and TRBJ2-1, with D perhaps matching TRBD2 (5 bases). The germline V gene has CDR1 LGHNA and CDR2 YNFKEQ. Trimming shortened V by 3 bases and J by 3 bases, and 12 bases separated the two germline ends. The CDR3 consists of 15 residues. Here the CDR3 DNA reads TGTGCCAGCAGCCACGGAAGCCGGGGCTACAATGAGCAGTTCTTC. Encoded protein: CASSHGSRGYNEQFF.

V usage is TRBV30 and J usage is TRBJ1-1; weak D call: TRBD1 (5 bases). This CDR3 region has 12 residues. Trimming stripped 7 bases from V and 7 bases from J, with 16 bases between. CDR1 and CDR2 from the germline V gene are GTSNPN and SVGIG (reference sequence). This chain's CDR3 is CALSQGSSEAFF. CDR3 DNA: TGTGCCTTATCCCAGGGTAGTAGTGAAGCTTTCTTT. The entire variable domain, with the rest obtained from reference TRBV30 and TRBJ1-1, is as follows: SQTIHQWPATLVQPVGSPLSLECTVEGTSNPNLYWYRQAAGRGLQLLFYSVGIGQISSEVPQNLSASRPQDRQFILSSKKLLLSDSGFYLCALSQGSSEAFFGQGTRLTVV.

The CDR3: CASSPGAYEQYF. The CDR3 region has the DNA TGTGCCAGCAGCCCCGGGGCCTACGAGCAGTACTTC. The rearrangement joins TRBV6-5 to TRBJ2-7, with D perhaps matching TRBD2 (5 bases). Germline CDR1 and CDR2: MNHEY and SVGAGI. Trimming shortened V by 6 bases and J by 2 bases, and 8 bases separated the two germline ends. The CDR3 length is 12 residues.

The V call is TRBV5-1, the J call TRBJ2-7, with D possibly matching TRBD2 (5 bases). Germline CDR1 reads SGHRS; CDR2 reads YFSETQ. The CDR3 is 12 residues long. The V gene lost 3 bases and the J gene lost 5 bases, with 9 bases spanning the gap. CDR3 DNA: TGCGCCAGCAGCTCGGGGTACGACGAGCAGTACTTC. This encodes CASSSGYDEQYF.

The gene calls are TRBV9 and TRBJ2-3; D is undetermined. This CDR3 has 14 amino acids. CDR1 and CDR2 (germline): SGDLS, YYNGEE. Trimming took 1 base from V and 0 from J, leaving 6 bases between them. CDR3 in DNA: TGTGCCAGCAGCGTATCGAGTAGCACAGATACGCAGTATTTT. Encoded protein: CASSVSSSTDTQYF.

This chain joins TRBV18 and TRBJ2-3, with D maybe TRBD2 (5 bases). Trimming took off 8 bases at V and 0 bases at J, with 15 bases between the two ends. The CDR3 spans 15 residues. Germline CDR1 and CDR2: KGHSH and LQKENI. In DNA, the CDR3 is TGTGCCAGCACAGTAGCGCAATCTAGCACAGATACGCAGTATTTT. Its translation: CASTVAQSSTDTQYF.

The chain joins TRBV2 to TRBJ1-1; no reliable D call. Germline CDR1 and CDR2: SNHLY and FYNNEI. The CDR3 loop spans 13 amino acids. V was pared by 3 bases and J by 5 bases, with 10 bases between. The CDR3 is CASSEEGWTEAFF. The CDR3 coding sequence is TGTGCCAGCAGTGAGGAGGGATGGACTGAAGCTTTCTTT.

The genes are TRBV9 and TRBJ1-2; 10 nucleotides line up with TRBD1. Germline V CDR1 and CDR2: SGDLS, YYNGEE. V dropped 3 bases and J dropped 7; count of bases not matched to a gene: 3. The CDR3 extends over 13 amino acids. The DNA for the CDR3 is TGTGCCAGCAGCGCGGGGACAGGGGTTGGCTACACCTTC. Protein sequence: CASSAGTGVGYTF.

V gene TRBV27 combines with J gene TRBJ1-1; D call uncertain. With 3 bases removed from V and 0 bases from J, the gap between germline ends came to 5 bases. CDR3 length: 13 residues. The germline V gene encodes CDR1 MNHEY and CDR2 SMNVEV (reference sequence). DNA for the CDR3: TGTGCCAGCAGTTTCTCCGTGAACACTGAAGCTTTCTTT. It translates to CASSFSVNTEAFF.

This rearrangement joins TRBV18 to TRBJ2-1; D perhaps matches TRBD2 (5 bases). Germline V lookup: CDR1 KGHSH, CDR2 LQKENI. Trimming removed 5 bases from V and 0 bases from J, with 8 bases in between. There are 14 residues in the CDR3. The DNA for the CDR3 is TGTGCCAGCTCAGGACTCCACTCCTACAATGAGCAGTTCTTC. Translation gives CASSGLHSYNEQFF.

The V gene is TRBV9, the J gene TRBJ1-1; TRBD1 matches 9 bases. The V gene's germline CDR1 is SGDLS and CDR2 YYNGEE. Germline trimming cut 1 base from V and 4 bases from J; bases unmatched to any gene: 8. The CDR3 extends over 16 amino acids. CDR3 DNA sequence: TGTGCCAGCAGCGTACTACAGGGGGCAGGTGGCACTGAAGCTTTCTTT. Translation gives CASSVLQGAGGTEAFF.

CDR3 sequence: CASSFSGGYGYTF. The CDR3 DNA sequence: TGTGCCAGCAGTTTTTCAGGGGGTTATGGCTACACCTTC. The chain joins TRBV27 to TRBJ1-2, with TRBD1 matching over 7 bases. The length of the CDR3 is 13 residues. The trim removed 3 bases at V and 5 bases at J, leaving 3 bases unmatched. Germline V CDR1 and CDR2: MNHEY, SMNVEV (reference sequence).